Listed below are T cell receptor beta chains from one sample, sequenced in a study of beta chain features in type 1 diabetes. The method was immunoSEQ multiplex PCR; TCRdb's version includes in-frame clones alone and lacks a portion of them. The table has some 220,000 clones, roughly a tenth seen once; the top ten hold 1% to 1.5%. The sample comprised central memory CD4+ T cells from blood. Receptors were obtained from a man aged 18 to 29 in good health. Each CDR3 is given with its conserved first and last residue. The order of the fields is D gene, clone size, V gene, J gene, CDR3 protein, CDR3 DNA. The D gene is left open where the match is weak. Some rows have no size entry. The others give once, few or many, or a class for an expanded clone.

>.|few|TRBV7-2|TRBJ2-7
CASRILAGAYEQYF
TGTGCCAGCAGGATCTTAGCAGGGGCGTACGAGCAGTACTTC
>.|many|TRBV30|TRBJ1-1
CARQWGTEAFF
TGTGCGCGGCAGTGGGGGACTGAAGCTTTCTTT
>.|.|TRBV2|TRBJ1-2
CASSPDSSNYGYTF
TGTGCCAGCAGCCCCGACAGTTCCAACTATGGCTACACCTTC
>TRBD2|.|TRBV4-3|TRBJ2-3
CASSQEKRGTDTQYF
TGCGCCAGCAGCCAAGAAAAGCGGGGGACAGATACGCAGTATTTT
>.|.|TRBV5-1|TRBJ2-1
CASSLTASSYNEQFF
TGCGCCAGCAGCTTGACTGCGAGTTCCTACAATGAGCAGTTCTTC
>TRBD1|.|TRBV6-1|TRBJ2-7
CASRESRDRHYEQYF
TGTGCCAGCAGGGAGTCCCGGGACAGGCACTACGAGCAGTACTTC
>TRBD2|.|TRBV6-6|TRBJ2-3
CASHGGVRGDTQYF
TGTGCCAGCCACGGGGGGGTCAGGGGAGATACGCAGTATTTT
>.|.|TRBV6-5|TRBJ2-7
CASRTGTRSHEQYF
TGTGCCAGCAGAACCGGGACCAGAAGTCACGAGCAGTACTTC
>TRBD1|few|TRBV15|TRBJ1-4
CATSRDRGQEKLFF
TGTGCCACCAGCAGGGACAGGGGGCAGGAAAAACTGTTTTTT
>.|few|TRBV7-2|TRBJ1-2
CASSLGRGTANYGYTF
TGTGCCAGCAGCTTAGGACGGGGAACAGCTAACTATGGCTACACCTTC
>.|.|TRBV4-2|TRBJ2-7
CASSLAGSTYEQYF
TGTGCCAGCAGCCTGGCCGGGTCGACCTACGAGCAGTACTTC
>TRBD2|few|TRBV6-5|TRBJ2-7
CASGSGGYEQYF
TGTGCCAGCGGTAGCGGGGGCTACGAGCAGTACTTC
>.|few|TRBV2|TRBJ2-5
CASSRRVTQYF
TGTGCCAGCTCTCGGAGAGTGACCCAGTACTTC
>TRBD2|.|TRBV9|TRBJ2-6
CASSVAGLAGVSGANVLTF
TGTGCCAGCAGCGTAGCAGGACTAGCGGGAGTCTCTGGGGCCAACGTCCTGACTTTC
>.|.|TRBV7-3|TRBJ1-1
CASSTGTNTEAFF
TGTGCCAGCAGCACAGGGACGAACACTGAAGCTTTCTTT
>.|many|TRBV30|TRBJ2-3
CAWSVPGGTVDTQYF
TGTGCCTGGAGTGTACCTGGCGGGACTGTAGATACGCAGTATTTT
>TRBD2|few|TRBV20-1|TRBJ2-5
CSVLATETQYF
TGCAGTGTACTAGCGACGGAGACCCAGTACTTC
>.|few|TRBV19|TRBJ2-2
CASSISGAGTGELFF
TGTGCCAGTAGTATATCGGGGGCGGGCACCGGGGAGCTGTTTTTT
>TRBD1|.|TRBV10-3|TRBJ1-2
CATRDRANYGYTF
TGTGCCACCCGGGACAGGGCTAACTATGGCTACACCTTC
>.|.|TRBV10-3|TRBJ2-1
CAILSTLNYNEQFF
TGTGCCATCCTAAGCACCCTGAACTACAATGAGCAGTTCTTC
>.|few|TRBV28|TRBJ2-5
CASRLSEGTQYF
TGTGCCAGCAGACTTAGTGAGGGGACCCAGTACTTC
>.|few|TRBV15|TRBJ2-1
CATSREAPAAEQFF
TGTGCCACCAGCAGAGAGGCCCCGGCAGCCGAGCAGTTCTTC
>TRBD2|.|TRBV6-1|TRBJ2-1
CASTRAGKDEQFF
TGTGCCAGCACTCGAGCGGGAAAGGATGAGCAGTTCTTC
>TRBD2|few|TRBV14|TRBJ2-2
CASSQEAGGRGYTGELFF
TGTGCCAGCAGCCAAGAAGCGGGAGGTCGCGGGTACACCGGGGAGCTGTTTTTT